The entry below gives a single TCR beta chain sequence along with its context. Its antigen is currently unknown. This sample was included in a study of shared clonotypes between healthy human individuals. Samples underwent the assay at deep level. Produced via immunoSEQ multiplex PCR; TCRdb's table is partial and in-frame only. The repertoire holds roughly 2 million clones, with roughly 96% as singletons. The germline V gene encodes CDR1 LNHNV and CDR2 YYDKDF (reference sequence). V lost 0 bases to trimming and J lost 0 bases, with 14 bases between them. The CDR3 totals 18 residues. Notes on the study in general: Larger estimated richness was generally seen in naive subsets than in memory subsets. Non-shared clonotypes were found to have lower generation probabilities than the clonotypes that were shared by all four of the sorted-subset donors.

The split of CD4+ cells yielded CD45RA+ naive and CD45RA-negative memory subsets. The chain is built from TRBV15 and TRBJ1-4; D gene unclear. The clonotype was recovered from a man between 18 and 29 years old in good health. Sample: naive CD4+ T cells sorted from blood. Subset defined: CD45RA+ positively selected. The CDR3 nucleotides read TGTGCCACCAGCAGAGATAAATCGGCAGCGGCAACTAATGAAAAACTGTTTTTT. Amino acid sequence: CATSRDKSAAATNEKLFF. Full variable domain (rest looked up from reference TRBV15 and TRBJ1-4): DAMVIQNPRYQVTQFGKPVTLSCSQTLNHNVMYWYQQKSSQAPKLLFHYYDKDFNNEADTPDNFQSRRPNTSFCFLDIRSPGLGDTAMYLCATSRDKSAAATNEKLFFGSGTQLSVL.